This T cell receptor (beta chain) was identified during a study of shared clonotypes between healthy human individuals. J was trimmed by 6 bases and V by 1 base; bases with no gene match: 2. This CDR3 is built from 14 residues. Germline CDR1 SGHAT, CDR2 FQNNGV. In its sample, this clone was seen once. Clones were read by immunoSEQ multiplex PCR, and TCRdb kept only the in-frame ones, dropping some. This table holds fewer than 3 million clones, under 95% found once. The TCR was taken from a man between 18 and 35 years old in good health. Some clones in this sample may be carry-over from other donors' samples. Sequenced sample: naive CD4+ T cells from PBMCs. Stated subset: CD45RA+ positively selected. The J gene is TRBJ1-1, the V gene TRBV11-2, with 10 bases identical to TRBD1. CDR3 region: CASSLVTGGPEAFF. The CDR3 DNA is TGTGCCAGCAGCTTAGTGACAGGGGGCCCTGAAGCTTTCTTT. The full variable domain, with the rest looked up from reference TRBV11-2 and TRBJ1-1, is EAGVAQSPRYKIIEKRQSVAFWCNPISGHATLYWYQQILGQGPKLLIQFQNNGVVDDSQLPKDRFSAERLKGVDSTLKIQPAKLEDSAVYLCASSLVTGGPEAFFGQGTRLTVV.